The next 6 T cell receptor beta chains were all read from a single sample in a study of blood T cell repertoires in COVID-19. The repertoire was sequenced with immunoSEQ multiplex PCR; TCRdb's copy has only in-frame clones and lacks some. In the table there are roughly 330,000 clones, 70% to 90% of which are singletons. The specimen was PBMCs or T cells enriched from blood (not recorded which). The origin of the receptors is a woman aged 25 to 39 who had recovered from COVID-19.

The chain carries TRBV7-9 and TRBJ1-1; tentative D call: TRBD1 (6 bases). Germline values: CDR1 SEHNR, CDR2 FQNEAQ (reference sequence). The CDR3 extends over 14 amino acids. Trimming shortened V by 1 base and J by 4 bases, and 10 bases separated the two germline ends. The CDR3 nucleotides read TGTGCCAGCAGCTTAGGGGGGCTCGGCACTGAAGCTTTCTTT. This codes for CASSLGGLGTEAFF.

This clone appeared a single time. The chain carries TRBV28 and TRBJ1-2; TRBD1 might be the D (5 bases). Germline assignment: CDR1 MDHEN and CDR2 SYDVKM. The V gene lost 3 bases and the J gene lost 4 bases, with 21 bases spanning the gap. The CDR3 is 17 amino acids. Here the CDR3 DNA reads TGTGCCAGCAGTTTGTCCAGGGAGTACACTAGCGGCTATGGCTACACCTTC. This sequence encodes CASSLSREYTSGYGYTF.

This chain joins TRBV6-5 and TRBJ2-5; 7 nucleotides line up with TRBD1. The CDR3 length is 15 residues. CDR1 MNHEY and CDR2 SVGAGI come from the germline V gene. With 2 bases clipped from V and 0 bases from J, the junction kept 3 bases outside the gene matches. The chain's CDR3 is CASSYMTGYQETQYF. CDR3 DNA sequence: TGTGCCAGCAGTTACATGACAGGGTACCAAGAGACCCAGTACTTC.

This rearrangement joins TRBV28 to TRBJ2-7, with D possibly being TRBD1 (5 bases). The CDR3 length is 14 residues. CDR1 and CDR2 from the germline V gene are MDHEN and SYDVKM. V lost 5 bases and J lost 4, with 15 bases in between. The CDR3 reads CASSQHRQLYEQYF. The CDR3 DNA reads as TGTGCCAGCAGTCAACATCGACAGTTATACGAGCAGTACTTC.

The gene calls are TRBV21-1 and TRBJ2-1; TRBD1, as called in the table, went unchecked against the DNA. TRBV21-1 represents a pseudogene. CDR3 length equals 17 residues. For the CDR3, the DNA is TGTGCCAGCAGCCGTAAAAGGACCCAAGGGGCGTACAATGAGCAGTTCTTC. Protein product: CASSRKRTQGAYNEQFF.

The CDR3 loop reads CASTGQVLSEQYF. CDR3 coding DNA: TGTGCCAGCACGGGACAGGTCCTCAGCGAGCAGTACTTC. V and J are TRBV2 and TRBJ2-7, with TRBD1 identical over 8 bases. The CDR3 totals 13 residues. Germline trimming cut 7 bases from V and 6 bases from J; bases unmatched to any gene: 8. Germline CDR1 reads SNHLY; CDR2 reads FYNNEI.